This TCR beta chain came from a study of T cell responses to AZD1222 COVID-19 vaccine. The overall study: Investigators merged groups given second doses at roughly 4 or roughly 12 weeks.

The V and J ends lost 5 bases and 4 bases respectively, with 14 bases between them. Germline V lookup: CDR1 SEHNR, CDR2 FQNEAQ (reference sequence). The CDR3 is 14 residues long. Here immunoSEQ multiplex PCR was the method, and the copy in TCRdb shows in-frame clones only, minus some. The sample contains about 150,000 clones, about 90% of which appear only once. This TCR came from an adult in good health. This chain uses TRBV7-9 with TRBJ1-2, with D possibly being TRBD1 (6 bases). The sample consisted of peripheral blood, taken on day 0 of AZD1222 vaccination. CDR3 protein: CASSPEGGGYGYTF. Here the CDR3 DNA reads TGTGCCAGCAGCCCGGAAGGGGGGGGCTATGGCTACACCTTC.